Below, one T cell receptor (beta chain) is given with its context. What it recognizes is unknown. CD45RA+ naive and CD45RA-negative memory subsets were separated from CD4+ cells. It was across several immunoSEQ plates that each subset's genomic DNA was evenly split. Data came from immunoSEQ multiplex PCR; TCRdb stores just in-frame clones and leaves some out. The sample carries roughly 1,100,000 clones, around 76% recorded once. This sample was taken from a study of shared clonotypes between healthy human individuals. General observations from the study: A handful of donors shared approximately 5% of their naive CD4 clonotypes.

The CDR3 spans 16 residues. Germline V gene lookup returns CDR1 SGHNT and CDR2 YYREEE (reference sequence). The junction had 10 bases not matched to a gene; V was cut back by 2 bases and J by 5 bases. This receptor was taken from a man between 18 and 35 years old in good health. The sample was memory CD4+ T cells sorted from blood. Noted subset: CD45RA-negative fraction. The chain employs TRBV5-4 and TRBJ2-5, with 9 bases matching TRBD2. The DNA for the CDR3 is TGTGCCAGCAGCTTAAGAGTAGCGGGGGTTGGGGAGACCCAGTACTTC. This translates into CASSLRVAGVGETQYF.